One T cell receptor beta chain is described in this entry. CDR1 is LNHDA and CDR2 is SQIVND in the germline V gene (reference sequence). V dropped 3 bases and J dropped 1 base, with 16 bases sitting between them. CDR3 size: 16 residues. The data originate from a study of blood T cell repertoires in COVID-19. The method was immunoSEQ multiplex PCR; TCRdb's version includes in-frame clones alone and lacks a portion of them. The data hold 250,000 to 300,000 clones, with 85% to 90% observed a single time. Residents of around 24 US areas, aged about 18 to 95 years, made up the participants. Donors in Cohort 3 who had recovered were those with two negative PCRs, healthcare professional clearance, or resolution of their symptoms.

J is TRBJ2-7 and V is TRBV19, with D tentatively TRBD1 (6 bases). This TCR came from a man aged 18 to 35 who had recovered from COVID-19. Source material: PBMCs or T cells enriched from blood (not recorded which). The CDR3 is CASSMSGQTLSYEQYF. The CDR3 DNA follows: TGTGCCAGTAGTATGAGCGGACAGACCCTTTCCTACGAGCAGTACTTC.